This T cell receptor (beta chain) was profiled in a study of neurological immune-mediated disorders. Study-wide points: Patients with HTLV-1-associated myelopathy had the highest level of TCR clonal expansion, whereas patients with multiple sclerosis had the lowest level, falling beneath the level found in healthy controls. The study found no CDR3 amino acid sequences shared by expanded clones across subjects, suggesting private repertoires in all groups.

The unsorted libraries were made from 2 million PBMCs kept at -80 C. This clonotype was counted between two and nine times. Its antigen is still unknown. 5'RACE employing 10-nucleotide random UMIs yielded the cDNA. One entry per CDR3 protein results from TCRdb running MiXCR on the 5' RACE reads. The sample has around 20,000 distinct CDR3 sequences; 10% to 15% are singletons. The CDR3 covers 14 residues. The ends were cut back, 8 bases at V and 2 bases at J, with 14 bases in the middle. Germline V gives CDR1 ENHRY, CDR2 SYGVKD. The TCR sequence derives from a woman aged 55 to 70 with HTLV-1-associated myelopathy (HAM/TSP). The sequencing input was PBMCs. The chain carries TRBV10-3 and TRBJ2-3; D may be TRBD1 (6 bases). CDR3 region: CAIQNGQFTDTQYF. The CDR3 region has the DNA TGTGCCATCCAAAACGGACAGTTCACAGATACGCAGTATTTT.